One sample yielded the 10 T cell receptor beta chains listed below, sequenced in a study of regulatory T cells in long-lasting Graves disease. HTBI primers from iRepertoire and Arm-PCR of CDR3 regions yielded the TCR beta libraries. Via MiXCR, TCRdb re-called the multiplex PCR reads, giving one row per CDR3 protein. This table holds 400,000 to 450,000 distinct CDR3 sequences, less than 25% found once. As to time point: persistent/refractory GD, antithyroid drugs over 5 years with positive TRAb. From RNA extracted from PBMCs, the TCR library was made. The specimen was peripheral blood mononuclear cells (PBMCs), collected when the disease was refractory, from a patient treated with antithyroid drugs. These receptors were obtained from a female donor with Graves disease.

This clonotype was seen repeatedly, ten times or more. V usage is TRBV29-1 and J usage is TRBJ1-2; no clear D gene. The CDR3 spans 11 residues. CDR1 is SQVTM, CDR2 ANQGSEA, per germline. V was trimmed by 7 bases and J by 7 bases, leaving 13 bases between them. For the CDR3, the DNA is TGCAGCGGGGCGGTATCGGGTGGCTACACCTTC. This codes for CSGAVSGGYTF.

This clonotype is classed as medium-sized. The rearrangement links TRBV29-1 to TRBJ1-1; 7 bases fit TRBD1. Germline CDR1 SQVTM, CDR2 ANQGSEA. The CDR3 is 13 residues long. V shed 7 bases and J 4 bases; nucleotides not matched to a gene: 9. CDR3 loop: CSGRQGFGTEAFF. The CDR3 DNA follows: TGCAGCGGACGACAGGGCTTTGGCACTGAAGCTTTCTTT.

This chain connects TRBV5-6 to TRBJ1-4; maybe TRBD1 (5 bases). This CDR3 region has 17 residues. V was pared by 0 bases and J by 4 bases, with 16 bases between. CDR1 SGHDT and CDR2 YYEEEE come from the germline V gene. The CDR3 spells CASSLGQLISGNEKLFF. DNA for the CDR3: TGTGCCAGCAGCTTGGGACAGCTGATTAGTGGTAATGAAAAACTGTTTTTT. The whole variable domain, remainder taken from reference TRBV5-6 and TRBJ1-4, is DAGVTQSPTHLIKTRGQQVTLRCSPKSGHDTVSWYQQALGQGPQFIFQYYEEEERQRGNFPDRFSGHQFPNYSSELNVNALLLGDSALYLCASSLGQLISGNEKLFFGSGTQLSVL.

This clonotype was detected only a few times. V and J are TRBV24-1 and TRBJ1-2; 9 nucleotides align to TRBD1. V was pared by 2 bases and J by 6 bases, with 6 bases of the junction left unmatched. The CDR3 totals 15 residues. The germline V gene has CDR1 KGHDR and CDR2 SFDVKD. CDR3 loop: CATSDSTGTGNGYTF. The CDR3 nucleotides read TGTGCCACCAGTGATTCCACCGGGACAGGGAATGGCTACACCTTC.

This chain joins TRBV29-1 and TRBJ2-2; 9 bases line up with TRBD1. The V gene end was trimmed by 8 bases and the J gene end by 6 bases; junction bases not matched to a gene: 7. CDR1 is SQVTM, CDR2 ANQGSEA, per germline. The CDR3 contains 13 residues. The CDR3 DNA reads as TGCAGCACAGGGACAGGGATCTCCGGGGAGCTGTTTTTT. It is translated as CSTGTGISGELFF.

This clonotype has just a few counts. This chain uses TRBV18 with TRBJ1-2; unclear D gene. With 4 bases removed from V and 1 base from J, the gap between germline ends came to 13 bases. The CDR3 has 15 residues. Looked up from germline, CDR1 is KGHSH and CDR2 is LQKENI. CDR3 region: CASSRGSGVNYGYTF. The CDR3 DNA reads as TGTGCCAGCTCACGGGGATCGGGTGTTAACTATGGCTACACCTTC.

This clonotype was seen many times. The chain uses TRBV28 and TRBJ2-7; weak D call: TRBD2 (6 bases). V lost 4 bases and J 2 bases, leaving 18 bases between the germline ends. CDR1 MDHEN and CDR2 SYDVKM come from the germline V gene. The CDR3 has 16 residues. The CDR3 is CASSSAGTPPTYEQYF. The CDR3 DNA follows: TGTGCCAGCAGTTCGGCCGGGACTCCACCCACCTACGAGCAGTACTTC.

This chain links TRBV9 with TRBJ1-6; D is ambiguous. From germline, CDR1 is SGDLS and CDR2 YYNGEE. The CDR3 covers 16 residues. V was shortened by 0 bases and J by 5 bases, with 12 bases between the two germline ends. Here the CDR3 reads CASSVGPTANNSPLHF. CDR3 coding DNA: TGTGCCAGCAGCGTAGGACCCACAGCCAATAATTCACCCCTCCACTTT. The full variable domain, rest sourced from reference TRBV9 and TRBJ1-6, is DSGVTQTPKHLITATGQRVTLRCSPRSGDLSVYWYQQSLDQGLQFLIQYYNGEERAKGNILERFSAQQFPDLHSELNLSSLELGDSALYFCASSVGPTANNSPLHFGNGTRLTVT.

The V and J genes are TRBV12-3 or TRBV12-4 and TRBJ2-7; D not resolved. The CDR3 runs to 14 residues. V gave up 6 bases and J gave up 2 bases, with 14 bases separating them. The CDR3: CASSSDGVPYEQYF. The CDR3 DNA is TGTGCCAGCAGCTCGGATGGGGTACCCTACGAGCAGTACTTC.

This clonotype occurred a few times. The chain combines TRBV29-1 with TRBJ1-2; perhaps TRBD1 as D (6 bases). Trimming shortened V by 3 bases and J by 4 bases, and 30 bases separated the two germline ends. The germline V gene encodes CDR1 SQVTM and CDR2 ANQGSEA. The CDR3 spans 19 residues. The CDR3 coding sequence is TGCAGCGTTGATCGGTGGTTCCATACTGGGGGGGGCACGGCCTATGGCTACACCTTC. It specifies CSVDRWFHTGGGTAYGYTF.